The 5 T cell receptor beta chains below were found in one sample sequenced in a study of type 1 regulatory T cells. Antigens for these TCRs are unknown. TCRdb used MiXCR to reprocess the reads, holding one entry per CDR3 protein. The profile covers roughly 65,000 distinct CDR3 sequences, with nearly 50% appearing a single time and less than 2.5% taken by the ten largest. Material: cultured non-Tr1 T cells, either the whole culture or a sorted T cell fraction (not recorded which). These receptors all stem from a human donor in good health.

Concerning this clonotype itself: The junction differs from germline at one of its ends, possibly a read error. The chain uses TRBV5-5 and TRBJ2-3; unclear D gene. CDR3 size: 12 residues. The V gene's germline CDR1 is SGHKS and CDR2 YYEKEE (reference sequence). The CDR3 reads CASSSDTDTQYF. The CDR3 DNA reads TGTGCCAGTAGCTCCGACACAGATACGCAGTATTTT.

In DNA form, the CDR3 reads TGCAGTGCCAAGATCCCAGGTACCTACGAGCAGTACTTC. Translation gives CSAKIPGTYEQYF. The rearrangement joins TRBV20-1 to TRBJ2-7, with D uncertain. V lost 6 bases and J 2 bases, leaving 14 bases between the germline ends. Germline CDR1 is DFQATT and CDR2 is SNEGSKA (reference sequence). CDR3 length: 13 amino acids.

This rearrangement joins TRBV19 to TRBJ2-5; no clear D. The CDR3 runs to 14 residues. The germline V gene encodes CDR1 LNHDA and CDR2 SQIVND (reference sequence). Trimming shortened V by 5 bases and J by 0 bases, and 10 bases separated the two germline ends. The CDR3 bases are TGTGCCAGTAGTCCTGACGTCTACCAAGAGACCCAGTACTTC. This encodes CASSPDVYQETQYF.

This clonotype was counted a few times. DNA for the CDR3: TGCGCCAGCAGCCCAAACAATCCTAGCGTTAGTACGCAGTATTTT. It encodes CASSPNNPSVSTQYF. This rearrangement joins TRBV5-1 to TRBJ2-3, with D perhaps matching TRBD2 (6 bases). Germline-derived CDR1 and CDR2 are SGHRS and YFSETQ. Trimming left V 4 bases short and J 8 bases short, with 20 bases between. The CDR3 consists of 15 residues.

V is TRBV12-3 or TRBV12-4 and J is TRBJ2-5; 7 nucleotides match TRBD2. V shed 1 base, J shed 1 base, and the junction held 6 bases outside the gene matches. The CDR3 runs to 16 residues. CDR3 residues: CASSLGTRTIQETQYF. The CDR3 nucleotides read TGTGCCAGCAGTTTAGGGACTAGAACCATCCAAGAGACCCAGTACTTC.